The rows below give T cell receptor beta chains drawn from one sample of a study of siplizumab effects on memory and regulatory T cells. This table comes from immunoSEQ multiplex PCR, and its TCRdb copy is limited to in-frame clones, with some not included. The table shows approximately 94,000 clones, with 91% occurring only once. The sequencing sample was made of CD4+ T cells sorted from blood. The source is a human donor in good health. CDR3s include the opening cysteine and the closing phenylalanine or tryptophan. Each record gives: V gene, J gene, CDR3 protein.

TRBV9	TRBJ1-1	CASSVGGANTEAFF
TRBV5-1	TRBJ1-4	CASSQPGQTNEKLFF
TRBV4-3	TRBJ1-6	CASSQEEGMNSPLHF
TRBV11-2	TRBJ2-2	CASSLVGPNTGELFF
TRBV6-1	TRBJ2-2	CASRGQGATTGELFF
TRBV5-1	TRBJ2-3	CASRSGTVYTDTQYF
TRBV27	TRBJ2-5	CASSSGRRFQETQYF
TRBV5-4	TRBJ2-7	CASSPGTSGGALGKEQYF
TRBV18	TRBJ1-1	CASSPGTGDTEAFF
TRBV4-3	TRBJ1-6	CASSQDNLAGESPLHF
TRBV7-2	TRBJ2-7	CASSLAWRQGSYEQYF
TRBV19	TRBJ1-2	CASSIGGSYGYTF
TRBV7-2	TRBJ1-2	CASSPKTGPNGYTF
TRBV6-5	TRBJ2-1	CASSSPSNEQFF
TRBV9	TRBJ2-6	CASSPRVGGANVLTF
TRBV5-1	TRBJ2-3	CASSFGASMPTDTQYF
TRBV5-1	TRBJ1-2	CASSLGPNYGYTF
TRBV10-3	TRBJ1-2	CAISAGQGGYTF
TRBV6-5	TRBJ2-7	CASSYNSYEQYF
TRBV4-1	TRBJ2-2	CASSSIPGQGAGELFF
TRBV2	TRBJ1-3	CASRGGGRSGNTIYF
TRBV2	TRBJ2-3	CASIGTGQGGSNTQYF
TRBV7-8	TRBJ1-1	CASSRGSEAFF
TRBV6-5	TRBJ2-1	CASSPGGRELF
TRBV11-1	TRBJ1-1	CASSLMLGDTEAFF